The 6 T cell receptor beta chains below were found in one sample sequenced in a study of naive and memory T cell subsets. The beta constant-region primer was an equimolar mix of two oligonucleotides covering TRBC1 and TRBC2. One entry per CDR3 protein results from TCRdb running MiXCR on the UMI-ligation and nested PCR reads. The sample shows 120,000 to 150,000 distinct CDR3 sequences, about 17% of them seen only once. The sample consisted of naive CD4+ T cells from blood. Receptor source: a human donor in good health.

This clonotype was seen at least ten times. The gene calls are TRBV12-3 or TRBV12-4 and TRBJ1-5, with D possibly being TRBD1 (5 bases). Between the trimmed V and J ends, which lost 4 bases and 0 bases, there was a span of 7 bases. The CDR3 has 14 amino acids. CDR3 in DNA: TGTGCCAGCAGTTCAGGGTATAGCAATCAGCCCCAGCATTTT. This codes for CASSSGYSNQPQHF.

V and J are TRBV2 and TRBJ2-1; possible D gene TRBD1, 6 bases. The ends were cut back, 7 bases at V and 4 bases at J, with 14 bases in the middle. CDR3 length: 14 amino acids. CDR1 is SNHLY and CDR2 is FYNNEI in the germline V gene. This CDR3 reads CASTRPTGYNEQFF. The CDR3 bases are TGTGCCAGCACACGACCTACAGGGTACAATGAGCAGTTCTTC.

This clonotype was seen a handful of times. This chain joins TRBV4-3 and TRBJ1-6, with no clear D. Germline CDR1 is LGHNA and CDR2 is YSLEER. Trimming took off 1 base at V and 5 bases at J, with 9 bases between the two ends. CDR3 length: 15 residues. The CDR3 DNA reads TGCGCCAGCAGCCAAGCGGACGGTCATAATTCACCCCTCCACTTT. Encoded protein: CASSQADGHNSPLHF.

This chain joins TRBV5-1 and TRBJ1-2; 7 positions match TRBD1. The CDR3 is made up of 13 amino acids. Per germline, CDR1 SGHRS and CDR2 YFSETQ. The J segment lost 4 bases and the V segment lost 4 bases, leaving 4 bases of the junction unmatched. CDR3 DNA: TGCGCCAGCAGCCAGGACAGGATCTATGGCTACACCTTC. It is translated as CASSQDRIYGYTF.

In this sample, this clonotype turned up many times. This chain joins TRBV29-1 and TRBJ2-3; 9 bases map to TRBD2. This CDR3 spans 16 amino acids. The trim removed 6 bases at V and 1 base at J, leaving 11 bases unmatched. Per the germline V gene, CDR1 is SQVTM and CDR2 is ANQGSEA. CDR3 sequence reads: CSVAKVAGVGTDTQYF. Written as DNA, the CDR3 is TGCAGCGTGGCAAAAGTAGCGGGAGTAGGCACAGATACGCAGTATTTT.

The genes are TRBV20-1 and TRBJ2-1; 11 bases line up with TRBD2. The germline CDR1 and CDR2 sequences are DFQATT and SNEGSKA (reference sequence). The CDR3 has 17 residues. The V segment lost 3 bases and the J segment 8 bases; nucleotides outside the gene matches: 15. CDR3 protein: CSASDPQLAGVSDEQFF. The DNA for the CDR3 is TGCAGTGCTAGCGACCCCCAACTAGCGGGAGTATCTGATGAGCAGTTCTTC.